This T cell receptor (beta chain) emerged from a study of T-cell memory formation after mild COVID-19. Turning to the study itself: For the most part, TCR clusters were specific to one donor.

With 2 bases removed from V and 2 bases from J, the gap between germline ends came to 15 bases. There are 16 residues in the CDR3. Germline CDR1 SEHNR, CDR2 FQNEAQ (reference sequence). Using its own MiXCR run on the 5' RACE reads, TCRdb lists one record per CDR3 protein. The data contain approximately 350,000 distinct CDR3 sequences, 14% of them singletons. The chain links TRBV7-9 to TRBJ2-5; D may match TRBD1 or TRBD2 (6 bases each). This sequence originates from a man aged 18 to 35 who had mild COVID-19 (a few samples of this study predate the infection). Cell type and time point are not known. The sequenced sample consisted of PBMCs or a T cell subset sorted from them (not recorded which). The CDR3 region has the DNA TGTGCCAGCAGCTTAAGGTCGGGGGCGGTTCAAGAGACCCAGTACTTC. Translating gives CASSLRSGAVQETQYF.